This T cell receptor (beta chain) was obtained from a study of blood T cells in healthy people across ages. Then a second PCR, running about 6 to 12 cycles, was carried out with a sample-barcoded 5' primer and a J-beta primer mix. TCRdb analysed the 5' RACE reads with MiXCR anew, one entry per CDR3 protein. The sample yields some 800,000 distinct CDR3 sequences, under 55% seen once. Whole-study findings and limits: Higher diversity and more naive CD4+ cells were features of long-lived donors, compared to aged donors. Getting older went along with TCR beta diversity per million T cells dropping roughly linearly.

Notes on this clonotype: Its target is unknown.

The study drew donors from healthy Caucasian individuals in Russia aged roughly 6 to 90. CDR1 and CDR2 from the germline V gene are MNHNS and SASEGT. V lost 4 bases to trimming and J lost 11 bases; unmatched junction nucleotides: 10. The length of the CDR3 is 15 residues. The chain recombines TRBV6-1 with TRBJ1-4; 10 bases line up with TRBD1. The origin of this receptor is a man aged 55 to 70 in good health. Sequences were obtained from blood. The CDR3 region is CASSVTGTGAGKLFF. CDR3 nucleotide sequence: TGTGCCAGCAGTGTTACCGGGACAGGGGCTGGGAAACTGTTTTTT.